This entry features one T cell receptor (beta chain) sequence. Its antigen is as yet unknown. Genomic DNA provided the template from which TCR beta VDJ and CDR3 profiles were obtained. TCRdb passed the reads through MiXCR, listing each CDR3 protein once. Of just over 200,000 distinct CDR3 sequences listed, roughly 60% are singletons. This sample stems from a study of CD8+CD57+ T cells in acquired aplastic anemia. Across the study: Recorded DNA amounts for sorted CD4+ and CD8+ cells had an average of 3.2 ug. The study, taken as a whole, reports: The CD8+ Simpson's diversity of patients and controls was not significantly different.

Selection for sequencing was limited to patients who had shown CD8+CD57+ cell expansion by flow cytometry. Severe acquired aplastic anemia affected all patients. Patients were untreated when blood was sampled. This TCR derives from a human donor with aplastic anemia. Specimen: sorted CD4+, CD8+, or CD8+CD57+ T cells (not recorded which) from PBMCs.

The CDR3 protein is CASSTTQPSGGEQYF. CDR3 coding DNA: TGTGCCAGCAGCACTACTCAACCCTCGGGGGGGGAGCAGTACTTC. This chain connects TRBV7-9 to TRBJ2-7, with 8 bases fitting TRBD2. Germline V gene data show CDR1 as SEHNR and CDR2 as FQNEAQ (reference sequence). The CDR3 is made up of 15 amino acids. Unmatched junction bases numbered 13, after V lost 5 bases and J lost 7 bases. Combining the CDR3 with reference TRBV7-9 and TRBJ2-7 gives the whole variable domain DTGVSQNPRHKITKRGQNVTFRCDPISEHNRLYWYRQTLGQGPEFLTYFQNEAQLEKSRLLSDRFSAERPKGSFSTLEIQRTEQGDSAMYLCASSTTQPSGGEQYFGPGTRLTVT.